The 27 T cell receptor beta chains below all came from one sample that was sequenced in a study of cytomegalovirus exposure and HLA in healthy donors. In the PCR, 60 Vbeta and 13 Jbeta primers were used. The assay was immunoSEQ multiplex PCR, and TCRdb's table has in-frame clones only and misses some. The sample lists over 200,000 clones; 70% to 90% were seen once. Sequenced material: PBMCs. These receptor sequences come from a human donor in good health.

This clone is a singleton in its sample. V and J are TRBV20-1 and TRBJ2-1, with D possibly TRBD1 on 5 matching bases. This CDR3 is built from 11 residues. Trimming cost V 4 bases and J 4 bases, with 5 bases left between them. Germline-derived CDR1 and CDR2 are DFQATT and SNEGSKA (reference sequence). The CDR3 DNA reads TGCAGTGCTAAGGGGTACAATGAGCAGTTCTTC. Translating gives CSAKGYNEQFF.

This chain links TRBV6-6 with TRBJ2-3; 7 nucleotides line up with TRBD2. Germline V gene sequence: CDR1 MNHNY, CDR2 SVGAGI (reference sequence). The CDR3 contains 14 residues. V lost 3 bases, J lost 2 bases, and 2 bases stayed unmatched. CDR3 loop: CASSYREVTDTQYF. CDR3 in DNA: TGTGCCAGCAGTTATCGGGAGGTCACAGATACGCAGTATTTT.

The J gene is TRBJ2-2, the V gene TRBV7-2, with 7 bases identical to TRBD1. The CDR3 length is 15 residues. Germline loops: CDR1 SGHTA, CDR2 FQGNSA. V trimming: 5 bases; J trimming: 2 bases; junction bases outside the gene matches: 5. CDR3 in DNA: TGTGCCAGCAGCAGGGACAGTCCTAACACCGGGGAGCTGTTTTTT. Residues: CASSRDSPNTGELFF.

The chain uses TRBV19 and TRBJ1-2, with TRBD1 as a possible D gene (5 bases). The V end was cut by 9 bases, the J end by 6 bases, with 17 bases between. The CDR3 length is 13 residues. Germline-derived CDR1 and CDR2 are LNHDA and SQIVND (reference sequence). The CDR3 loop is CASYHVSGNGYTF. Here the CDR3 DNA reads TGTGCCAGCTACCATGTCTCAGGGAATGGCTACACCTTC.

The chain combines TRBV7-6 with TRBJ2-1, with TRBD2 as a possible D gene (6 bases). This CDR3 region has 16 residues. V was trimmed by 5 bases and J by 5 bases, leaving 19 bases between them. Germline-derived CDR1 and CDR2 are SGHVS and FNYEAQ. The CDR3 region is CASSTLSGETNNEQFF. CDR3 nucleotides: TGTGCCAGCAGCACCCTGTCGGGGGAAACAAACAATGAGCAGTTCTTC.

The V gene is TRBV6-1, the J gene TRBJ2-1; D is perhaps TRBD1 (5 bases). With 0 bases removed from V and 5 bases from J, the gap between germline ends came to 20 bases. The CDR3 spans 18 residues. CDR1 and CDR2 from the germline V gene are MNHNS and SASEGT. CDR3 coding DNA: TGTGCCAGCAGTGAAGCTCCTAAGGACATTACTTACGACAATGAGCAGTTCTTC. As protein: CASSEAPKDITYDNEQFF.

This clone was picked up one time. J is TRBJ2-7 and V is TRBV19, with 8 bases that match TRBD2. The V segment lost 5 bases and the J segment 2 bases; nucleotides outside the gene matches: 8. CDR3 length equals 15 residues. The germline V gene encodes CDR1 LNHDA and CDR2 SQIVND (reference sequence). This CDR3 reads CASSLSGRGAYEQYF. The CDR3 DNA is TGTGCCAGTAGTTTAAGCGGGAGAGGCGCCTACGAGCAGTACTTC. Supplemented by reference TRBV19 and TRBJ2-7, the full variable domain reads DGGITQSPKYLFRKEGQNVTLSCEQNLNHDAMYWYRQDPGQGLRLIYYSQIVNDFQKGDIAEGYSVSREKKESFPLTVTSAQKNPTAFYLCASSLSGRGAYEQYFGPGTRLTVT.

This chain uses TRBV9 with TRBJ2-2; the match to TRBD1 covers 8 bases. The CDR3 contains 16 residues. Germline values: CDR1 SGDLS, CDR2 YYNGEE. The J segment lost 4 bases and the V segment lost 4 bases, leaving 9 bases of the junction unmatched. CDR3 DNA sequence: TGTGCCAGCAGCCCGCCCGGACAGGGAAGCACCGGGGAGCTGTTTTTT. The encoded protein is CASSPPGQGSTGELFF.

In its sample, this clone was seen a few times. This chain links TRBV5-6 with TRBJ2-7, with 7 bases identical to TRBD2. Germline trimming cut 6 bases from V and 1 base from J; bases unmatched to any gene: 4. Germline CDR1 and CDR2: SGHDT and YYEEEE. CDR3 length equals 13 residues. The CDR3 protein is CASKWTSSYEQYF. CDR3 nucleotides: TGTGCCAGCAAATGGACTAGTTCCTACGAGCAGTACTTC.

The chain couples TRBV7-9 to TRBJ2-1, with TRBD2 as a possible D gene (6 bases). CDR1 SEHNR and CDR2 FQNEAQ come from the germline V gene (reference sequence). The CDR3 runs to 15 residues. The V gene lost 5 bases and the J gene lost 7 bases, with 18 bases spanning the gap. CDR3 nucleotide sequence: TGTGCCAGCAGCGGCCGGGGGAACTCCCGGAATGAGCAGTTCTTC. As protein: CASSGRGNSRNEQFF. Full variable domain (rest looked up from reference TRBV7-9 and TRBJ2-1): DTGVSQNPRHKITKRGQNVTFRCDPISEHNRLYWYRQTLGQGPEFLTYFQNEAQLEKSRLLSDRFSAERPKGSFSTLEIQRTEQGDSAMYLCASSGRGNSRNEQFFGPGTRLTVL.

The gene calls are TRBV9 and TRBJ1-3, with D hard to call. Looked up from germline, CDR1 is SGDLS and CDR2 is YYNGEE. Trimming removed 2 bases at V and 2 bases at J, with 11 bases between. CDR3 length: 15 residues. DNA of the CDR3: TGTGCCAGCAGCGTCCAAGGTGAGGCTGGAAACACCATATATTTT. Protein sequence: CASSVQGEAGNTIYF. The whole variable domain, filled in from reference TRBV9 and TRBJ1-3, reads DSGVTQTPKHLITATGQRVTLRCSPRSGDLSVYWYQQSLDQGLQFLIQYYNGEERAKGNILERFSAQQFPDLHSELNLSSLELGDSALYFCASSVQGEAGNTIYFGEGSWLTVV.

This sequence joins TRBV9 and TRBJ2-3; D is possibly TRBD1 (5 bases). V lost 2 bases, J lost 0 bases, and 10 bases lay in between. CDR1 and CDR2 from the germline V gene are SGDLS and YYNGEE. The CDR3 is made up of 15 amino acids. The CDR3, as DNA: TGTGCCAGCAGCGTTACAGGCTCTAGCACAGATACGCAGTATTTT. Amino acid sequence: CASSVTGSSTDTQYF.

The CDR3 nucleotides are TGTGCCAGCAGCGCGACTAGCGGGAGACTCACAGATACGCAGTATTTT. It is translated as CASSATSGRLTDTQYF. The gene calls are TRBV9 and TRBJ2-3, with TRBD2 identical over 12 bases. The germline gives CDR1 SGDLS, CDR2 YYNGEE. The CDR3 is made up of 16 amino acids. J gave up 2 bases and V 3 bases, and 4 bases lay outside the gene matches.

The chain recombines TRBV18 with TRBJ2-7; TRBD1 matches 9 bases. The V gene's germline CDR1 is KGHSH and CDR2 LQKENI. This CDR3 is 16 amino acids long. The V segment lost 3 bases and the J segment 1 base; nucleotides outside the gene matches: 7. CDR3: CASSPVRDRASYEQYF. CDR3 DNA sequence: TGTGCCAGCTCACCTGTTAGGGACAGGGCATCCTACGAGCAGTACTTC.

This chain uses TRBV18 with TRBJ2-1; TRBD2 matches 8 bases. Germline V gene sequence: CDR1 KGHSH, CDR2 LQKENI. The trim removed 2 bases at V and 4 bases at J, leaving 4 bases unmatched. CDR3 length: 15 residues. DNA of the CDR3: TGTGCCAGCTCACCATCTAGCGGGCAATACAATGAGCAGTTCTTC. It is translated as CASSPSSGQYNEQFF.

The V gene is TRBV10-3, the J gene TRBJ1-1, with 8 bases fitting TRBD1. CDR1 and CDR2 from the germline V gene are ENHRY and SYGVKD. With V trimmed by 2 bases and J by 5 bases, 4 bases remained unmatched. CDR3 size: 14 residues. In DNA form, the CDR3 reads TGTGCCATCAGTGAGATACAGGGGGGGACTGAAGCTTTCTTT. Residues: CAISEIQGGTEAFF.

This sequence joins TRBV27 and TRBJ2-1; 8 nucleotides agree with TRBD2. V shed 2 bases, J shed 4 bases, and the junction held 7 bases outside the gene matches. In germline, CDR1 is MNHEY, CDR2 SMNVEV (reference sequence). This CDR3 is 16 amino acids long. The CDR3 sequence is CASSLASGSAYNEQFF. The CDR3 region has the DNA TGTGCCAGCAGTTTAGCGAGCGGGAGTGCGTACAATGAGCAGTTCTTC.

The chain recombines TRBV27 with TRBJ2-3, with D perhaps matching TRBD2 (6 bases). The germline V gene encodes CDR1 MNHEY and CDR2 SMNVEV (reference sequence). The CDR3 consists of 15 residues. The V gene lost 2 bases and the J gene lost 2 bases, with 11 bases spanning the gap. The CDR3 loop reads CASSLTPGDTDTQYF. The DNA for the CDR3 is TGTGCCAGCAGTTTAACTCCGGGGGACACAGATACGCAGTATTTT.

The chain links TRBV4-1 to TRBJ1-4; D is perhaps TRBD1 (6 bases). Germline CDR1 reads MGHRA; CDR2 reads YSYEKL. V was pared by 3 bases and J by 4 bases, with 15 bases between. The CDR3 covers 16 residues. CDR3 bases: TGCGCCAGCAGCCAGCCTTTGAGGGACAATAATGAAAAACTGTTTTTT. This translates into CASSQPLRDNNEKLFF.

The chain couples TRBV6-1 to TRBJ2-5; 7 bases match TRBD1. The end of the DNA aligns better with TRBJ2-7, so the J call may be wrong. Per the germline V gene, CDR1 is MNHNS and CDR2 is SASEGT. This CDR3 has 13 amino acids. The CDR3 nucleotides are TGTGCCAGCAGTTCGGGACAGATCTACGAGCAGTACTTC. Protein sequence: CASSSGQIYEQYF.

The rearrangement links TRBV7-9 to TRBJ2-1; D perhaps matches TRBD2 (5 bases). Trimming shortened V by 0 bases and J by 4 bases, and 10 bases separated the two germline ends. The germline V gene has CDR1 SEHNR and CDR2 FQNEAQ (reference sequence). The CDR3 contains 15 residues. Written as DNA, the CDR3 is TGTGCCAGCAGCTTAGCGGGAGAACGGTACAATGAGCAGTTCTTC. Its protein product is CASSLAGERYNEQFF. The full variable domain, its missing parts supplied by reference TRBV7-9 and TRBJ2-1, is DTGVSQNPRHKITKRGQNVTFRCDPISEHNRLYWYRQTLGQGPEFLTYFQNEAQLEKSRLLSDRFSAERPKGSFSTLEIQRTEQGDSAMYLCASSLAGERYNEQFFGPGTRLTVL.

J is TRBJ1-1 and V is TRBV2; D is ambiguous. V lost 4 bases and J 2 bases, leaving 14 bases between the germline ends. Per germline, CDR1 SNHLY and CDR2 FYNNEI. The length of the CDR3 is 15 residues. The CDR3 region has the DNA TGTGCCAGCAGTGGGACTCCCGTTCCTAACACTGAAGCTTTCTTT. Its translation is CASSGTPVPNTEAFF.

As to this clone: The junction departs from the called germline gene at one end, perhaps through a read error. V is TRBV7-9 and J is TRBJ1-2; 7 nucleotides line up with TRBD1. This CDR3 is 18 amino acids long. Germline V gene lookup returns CDR1 SEHNR and CDR2 FQNEAQ (reference sequence). In nucleotides, the CDR3 is TGTTCCAGCAGCTTAGCGGGACAGCTCCTAAGGAAGTCGCAGAGCTACACCTTC. Encoded protein: CSSSLAGQLLRKSQSYTF.

This chain connects TRBV5-1 to TRBJ2-7; TRBD1 might be the D (6 bases). Germline CDR1 and CDR2: SGHRS and YFSETQ. This CDR3 spans 16 amino acids. V lost 0 bases and J 1 base, leaving 14 bases between the germline ends. The CDR3 region is CASSLARDTLSYEQYF. In DNA, the CDR3 is TGCGCCAGCAGCTTGGCTCGGGACACCCTTTCCTACGAGCAGTACTTC. The full variable domain, with the rest looked up from reference TRBV5-1 and TRBJ2-7, is KAGVTQTPRYLIKTRGQQVTLSCSPISGHRSVSWYQQTPGQGLQFLFEYFSETQRNKGNFPGRFSGRQFSNSRSEMNVSTLELGDSALYLCASSLARDTLSYEQYFGPGTRLTVT.

This clone was counted only a few times. This chain uses TRBV5-1 with TRBJ2-3; 7 bases map to TRBD2. With 1 base clipped from V and 5 bases from J, the junction kept 4 bases outside the gene matches. Looked up from germline, CDR1 is SGHRS and CDR2 is YFSETQ. CDR3 length: 14 amino acids. CDR3 DNA: TGCGCCAGCAGCTTGTCCAGCGGGATAGATACGCAGTATTTT. Its translation: CASSLSSGIDTQYF.

This chain uses TRBV19 with TRBJ2-7, with TRBD2 matching 8 bases. Germline CDR1 and CDR2: LNHDA and SQIVND (reference sequence). The CDR3 consists of 16 residues. V was pared by 4 bases and J by 3 bases, with 11 bases of the junction left unmatched. CDR3 sequence reads: CASSTTGTRLIYEQYF. The CDR3 DNA is TGTGCCAGTAGTACTACCGGGACTAGGCTAATCTACGAGCAGTACTTC.

J is TRBJ2-3 and V is TRBV9, with TRBD2 matching 8 bases. The CDR3 contains 14 residues. V dropped 3 bases and J dropped 6; count of bases not matched to a gene: 6. Germline-derived CDR1 and CDR2 are SGDLS and YYNGEE. The DNA for the CDR3 is TGTGCCAGCAGCGGAGGACTAGCACGGGATACGCAGTATTTT. Residues: CASSGGLARDTQYF.